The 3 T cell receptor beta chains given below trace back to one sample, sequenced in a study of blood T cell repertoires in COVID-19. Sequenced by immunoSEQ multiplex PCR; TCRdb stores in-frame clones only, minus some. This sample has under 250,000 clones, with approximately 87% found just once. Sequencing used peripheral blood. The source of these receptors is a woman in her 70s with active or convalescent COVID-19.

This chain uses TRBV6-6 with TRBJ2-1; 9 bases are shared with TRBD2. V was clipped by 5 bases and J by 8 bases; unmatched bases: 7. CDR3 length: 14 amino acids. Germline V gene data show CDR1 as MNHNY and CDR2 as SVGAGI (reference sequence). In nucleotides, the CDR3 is TGTGCCAGCAGTGCCGGGACTAGCTTTGATGAGCAGTTCTTC. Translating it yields CASSAGTSFDEQFF.

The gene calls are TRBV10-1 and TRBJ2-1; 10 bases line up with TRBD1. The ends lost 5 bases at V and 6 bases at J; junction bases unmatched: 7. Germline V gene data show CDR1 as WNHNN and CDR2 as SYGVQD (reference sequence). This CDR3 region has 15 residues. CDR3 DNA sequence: TGCGCCAGCAGTCTCGGGACAGGGGATCCCAATGAGCAGTTCTTC. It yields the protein CASSLGTGDPNEQFF.

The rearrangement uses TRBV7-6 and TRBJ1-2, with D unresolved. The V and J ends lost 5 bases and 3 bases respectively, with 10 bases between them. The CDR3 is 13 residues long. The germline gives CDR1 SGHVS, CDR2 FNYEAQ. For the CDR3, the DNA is TGTGCCAGCAGCCTCGGAGGAGACTATGGCTACACCTTC. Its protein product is CASSLGGDYGYTF.